The 26 T cell receptor beta chains given below trace back to one sample, sequenced in a study of blood T cell repertoires in COVID-19. Profiled with immunoSEQ multiplex PCR; TCRdb holds only in-frame clones, not every one. The sample includes over 90,000 clones, around 84% seen only once; the top ten take around 3%. The specimen sequenced was peripheral blood. All receptors derive from a man aged 45-65 years with active or convalescent COVID-19.

This CDR3 is CASKEGEGNQPQHF. Here the CDR3 DNA reads TGTGCCAGCAAAGAAGGGGAGGGCAATCAGCCCCAGCATTTT. The chain recombines TRBV2 with TRBJ1-5; perhaps TRBD1 as D (5 bases). Trimming shortened V by 7 bases and J by 2 bases, and 12 bases separated the two germline ends. This CDR3 region has 14 residues. Germline CDR1 SNHLY, CDR2 FYNNEI.

This chain connects TRBV28 to TRBJ1-3; no firm D call. V was clipped by 3 bases and J by 0 bases, with 15 bases between them. Germline V lookup: CDR1 MDHEN, CDR2 SYDVKM. This CDR3 is built from 17 residues. CDR3 sequence (DNA): TGTGCCAGCAGTTTTCGTAACAGCCAATTCTCTGGAAACACCATATATTTT. It encodes CASSFRNSQFSGNTIYF.

The rearrangement uses TRBV15 and TRBJ2-7, with TRBD2 matching 8 bases. There are 14 residues in the CDR3. Trimming cost V 0 bases and J 7 bases; bases outside gene matches: 5. Germline V gene lookup returns CDR1 LNHNV and CDR2 YYDKDF (reference sequence). In nucleotides, the CDR3 is TGTGCCACCAGCAGAGATGGGACTAGTGGGGAGCAGTACGTC. It yields the protein CATSRDGTSGEQYV.

The chain links TRBV4-2 to TRBJ2-6; 8 bases map to TRBD1. V trimming: 2 bases; J trimming: 4 bases; junction bases outside the gene matches: 4. CDR1 and CDR2 (germline): LGHNA, YNFKEQ. The CDR3 length is 16 residues. The CDR3 bases are TGTGCCAGCAGCCAACTACAGGGGGTCGGGGCCAACGTCCTGACTTTC. Its protein product is CASSQLQGVGANVLTF.

V is TRBV19 and J is TRBJ2-2; a possible D gene is TRBD2 (5 bases). This CDR3 region has 15 residues. Germline values: CDR1 LNHDA, CDR2 SQIVND (reference sequence). With 2 bases removed from V and 3 bases from J, the gap between germline ends came to 10 bases. The CDR3 loop is CASSIQTGDTGELFF. The CDR3 region has the DNA TGTGCCAGTAGTATACAGACCGGGGACACCGGGGAGCTGTTTTTT.

The chain employs TRBV20-1 and TRBJ2-7, with TRBD2 identical over 8 bases. Germline loops: CDR1 DFQATT, CDR2 SNEGSKA (reference sequence). The CDR3 length is 15 residues. V was clipped by 3 bases and J by 3 bases; unmatched bases: 10. In nucleotides, the CDR3 is TGCAGTGCTAGTAGGAAGGGGCGGGGGGTCTACGAGCAGTACTTC. Amino acids: CSASRKGRGVYEQYF.

This CDR3 reads CASGQEITEAFF. DNA for the CDR3: TGTGCCAGCGGGCAAGAGATCACTGAAGCTTTCTTT. The rearrangement joins TRBV7-9 to TRBJ1-1; D remains ambiguous. V was shortened by 8 bases and J by 4 bases, with 11 bases between the two germline ends. The germline CDR1 and CDR2 sequences are SEHNR and FQNEAQ (reference sequence). The CDR3 totals 12 residues.

This CDR3 reads CASSNPPPYYEQYF. CDR3 nucleotide sequence: TGTGCCAGTAGTAACCCCCCTCCCTACTACGAGCAGTACTTC. V gene TRBV19 combines with J gene TRBJ2-7; the D is unclear. Trimming stripped 4 bases from V and 3 bases from J, with 13 bases between. Looked up from germline, CDR1 is LNHDA and CDR2 is SQIVND (reference sequence). This CDR3 is 14 amino acids long.

The table lists this clone with a few counts. V is TRBV7-8 and J is TRBJ1-6; no clear D. The germline V gene encodes CDR1 SGHVS and CDR2 FQNEAQ. Trimming took 2 bases from V and 7 from J, leaving 12 bases between them. This CDR3 is built from 15 residues. The CDR3 loop is CASSLRPLGNSPLHF. The CDR3, as DNA: TGTGCCAGCAGCTTAAGGCCCCTGGGCAATTCACCCCTCCACTTT.

CDR3 residues: CASSMAGPESPLHF. DNA of the CDR3: TGTGCCAGCAGCATGGCGGGGCCCGAATCACCCCTCCACTTT. The chain employs TRBV7-2 and TRBJ1-6, with D possibly TRBD1 on 5 matching bases. Deletions cut 5 bases from V and 10 bases from J, with 15 bases between. The CDR3 extends over 14 amino acids. The germline V gene has CDR1 SGHTA and CDR2 FQGNSA.

The chain is built from TRBV25-1 and TRBJ1-2; 7 bases match TRBD1. The CDR3 runs to 17 residues. The germline V gene has CDR1 MGHDK and CDR2 SYGVNS. The trim removed 3 bases at V and 7 bases at J, leaving 17 bases unmatched. The CDR3 region has the DNA TGTGCCAGCAGTGACCCTATCGGACAGGAAAGGTCTTTTGGCTACACCTTC. This translates into CASSDPIGQERSFGYTF.

This chain links TRBV27 with TRBJ2-2; 8 bases align to TRBD2. The CDR3 runs to 16 residues. With 2 bases clipped from V and 4 bases from J, the junction kept 6 bases outside the gene matches. Germline-derived CDR1 and CDR2 are MNHEY and SMNVEV (reference sequence). CDR3 in amino acids: CASSLGATSATGELFF. CDR3 bases: TGTGCCAGCAGTTTAGGGGCGACTAGCGCCACCGGGGAGCTGTTTTTT.

The V call is TRBV4-1, the J call TRBJ2-7; perhaps TRBD1 as D (5 bases). The CDR3 contains 15 residues. The germline V gene encodes CDR1 MGHRA and CDR2 YSYEKL. Trimming removed 4 bases from V and 3 bases from J, with 16 bases in between. The CDR3: CASSLQITGHYEQYF. The CDR3 DNA reads TGCGCCAGCAGCCTTCAGATTACAGGCCACTACGAGCAGTACTTC.

DNA for the CDR3: TGTGCCAGCAGCCTCCCCCACACAGATACGCAGTATTTT. Translated, it gives CASSLPHTDTQYF. The chain couples TRBV3-1 (or the pseudogene TRBV3-2) to TRBJ2-3; D unresolved. The CDR3 contains 13 residues. Germline lookup yields CDR1 LGHDT and CDR2 YNNKEL (reference sequence). Trimming removed 4 bases at V and 2 bases at J, with 7 bases between.

The chain links TRBV6-6 to TRBJ1-2, with a tentative D call TRBD1 (6 bases). The CDR3 spans 14 residues. CDR1 MNHNY and CDR2 SVGAGI come from the germline V gene (reference sequence). V was trimmed by 6 bases and J by 2 bases, leaving 13 bases between them. CDR3 residues: CASSHQQGNYGYTF. CDR3 DNA: TGTGCCAGCAGCCACCAACAGGGAAACTATGGCTACACCTTC.

This sequence joins TRBV7-9 and TRBJ1-3, with D perhaps TRBD1 (6 bases). The length of the CDR3 is 16 residues. Germline CDR1 is SEHNR and CDR2 is FQNEAQ (reference sequence). V lost 0 bases, J lost 2 bases, and 11 bases lay in between. The CDR3 loop reads CASSLAGARTGNTIYF. The DNA of the CDR3 is TGTGCCAGCAGCTTAGCGGGGGCGAGGACTGGAAACACCATATATTTT.

This chain uses TRBV18 with TRBJ1-5; 7 bases agree with TRBD1. CDR1 is KGHSH, CDR2 LQKENI, per germline. This CDR3 region has 14 residues. V trimming: 2 bases; J trimming: 5 bases; junction bases outside the gene matches: 3. The CDR3 bases are TGTGCCAGCTCACCAGGGACAGCAGATCAGCCCCAGCATTTT. Its protein product is CASSPGTADQPQHF.

The chain has TRBV7-8 and TRBJ2-2; TRBD2 matches 11 bases. Germline assignment: CDR1 SGHVS and CDR2 FQNEAQ. After removal of 4 bases from V and 5 bases from J, the junction contained 12 bases not matched to a gene. This CDR3 has 18 residues. The CDR3 loop reads CASSSHGSSGGLTGELFF. In nucleotides, the CDR3 is TGTGCCAGCAGCTCCCACGGCTCTAGCGGGGGGTTAACCGGGGAGCTGTTTTTT.

The chain links TRBV3-1 (or the pseudogene TRBV3-2) to TRBJ1-6; D is perhaps TRBD1 (5 bases). The germline CDR1 and CDR2 sequences are LGHDT and YNNKEL (reference sequence). CDR3 length: 15 amino acids. Trimming removed 4 bases from V and 8 bases from J, with 15 bases in between. The CDR3 is CASSPGHPLDSPLHF. DNA for the CDR3: TGTGCCAGCAGCCCCGGACACCCCTTGGATTCACCCCTCCACTTT.

CDR3 DNA sequence: TGTGCCAGCAGTTCGGGGAACAGTGACGATGAGCAGTTCTTC. Translation: CASSSGNSDDEQFF. The V gene is TRBV27, the J gene TRBJ2-1; possible D gene TRBD2, 5 bases. The germline V gene has CDR1 MNHEY and CDR2 SMNVEV (reference sequence). The CDR3 length is 14 residues. V was shortened by 4 bases and J by 8 bases, with 15 bases between the two germline ends.

The V call is TRBV7-9, the J call TRBJ1-2, with 9 nucleotides matching TRBD1. With V trimmed by 4 bases and J by 8 bases, 5 bases remained unmatched. Germline V gene lookup returns CDR1 SEHNR and CDR2 FQNEAQ (reference sequence). The CDR3 is made up of 13 amino acids. In DNA form, the CDR3 reads TGTGCCAGCAGCTCACAGGGGGCGCCCGGCTACACCTTC. Amino acid sequence: CASSSQGAPGYTF.

The V gene is TRBV9, the J gene TRBJ1-2, with D perhaps TRBD1 (5 bases). The CDR3 extends over 13 amino acids. Trimming removed 0 bases from V and 14 bases from J, with 17 bases in between. CDR1 and CDR2 (germline): SGDLS, YYNGEE. The DNA of the CDR3 is TGTGCCAGCAGCGTAGCCTCTGACAGCCTCCAGACCTTC. Translation gives CASSVASDSLQTF.

The chain couples TRBV18 to TRBJ2-7; TRBD1 agrees at 7 bases. The V gene's germline CDR1 is KGHSH and CDR2 LQKENI. The CDR3 is 15 amino acids. Losses at the gene ends were 3 bases for V and 4 bases for J; bases not matched to a gene: 9. Written as DNA, the CDR3 is TGTGCCAGCTCACCCCAGACAGGGACGGGATACGAGCAGTACTTC. It translates to CASSPQTGTGYEQYF. The whole variable domain, filled in from reference TRBV18 and TRBJ2-7, reads NAGVMQNPRHLVRRRGQEARLRCSPMKGHSHVYWYRQLPEEGLKFMVYLQKENIIDESGMPKERFSAEFPKEGPSILRIQQVVRGDSAAYFCASSPQTGTGYEQYFGPGTRLTVT.

CDR3 in amino acids: CASSSAGGASWTEAFF. As DNA, the CDR3 is TGTGCCAGCTCATCAGCAGGGGGCGCGTCTTGGACTGAAGCTTTCTTT. This rearrangement joins TRBV18 to TRBJ1-1; 8 positions match TRBD1. With V trimmed by 5 bases and J by 5 bases, 13 bases remained unmatched. Germline values: CDR1 KGHSH, CDR2 LQKENI. The CDR3 runs to 16 residues.

This chain connects TRBV27 to TRBJ2-1; D might be TRBD1 (5 bases). This CDR3 region has 14 residues. Germline CDR1 and CDR2: MNHEY and SMNVEV (reference sequence). Deletions cut 4 bases from V and 6 bases from J, with 13 bases between. CDR3 amino acids: CASSSLAGFNEQFF. The CDR3 DNA reads as TGTGCCAGCAGTTCCCTGGCAGGGTTCAATGAGCAGTTCTTC.

V usage is TRBV5-4 and J usage is TRBJ2-3; a possible D gene is TRBD1 (6 bases). The germline V and J ends were trimmed by 2 bases and 3 bases, with 7 bases remaining between them. CDR1 is SGHNT and CDR2 is YYREEE in the germline V gene (reference sequence). CDR3 length: 13 residues. CDR3 in amino acids: CASSFQGTDTQYF. The DNA for the CDR3 is TGTGCCAGCAGCTTTCAGGGGACAGATACGCAGTATTTT.